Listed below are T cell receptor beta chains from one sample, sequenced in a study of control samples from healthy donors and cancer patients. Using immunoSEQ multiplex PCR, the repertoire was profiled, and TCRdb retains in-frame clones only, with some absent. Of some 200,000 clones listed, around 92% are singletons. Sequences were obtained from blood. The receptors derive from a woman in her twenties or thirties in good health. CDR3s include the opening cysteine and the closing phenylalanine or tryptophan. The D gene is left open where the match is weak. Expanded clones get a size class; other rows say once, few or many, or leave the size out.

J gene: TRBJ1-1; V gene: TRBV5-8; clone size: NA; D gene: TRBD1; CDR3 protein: CASRKDRGFPMNTEAFF; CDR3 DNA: TGTGCCAGCAGAAAGGACAGGGGGTTCCCGATGAACACTGAAGCTTTCTTT
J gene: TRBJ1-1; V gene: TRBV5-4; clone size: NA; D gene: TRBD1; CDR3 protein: CASSLRTGGTEAFF; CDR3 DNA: TGTGCCAGCAGCTTGAGGACAGGGGGGACTGAAGCTTTCTTT
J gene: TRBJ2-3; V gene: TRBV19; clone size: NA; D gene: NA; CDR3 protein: CASSIRTGTGTDTQYF; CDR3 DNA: TGTGCCAGTAGTATTAGGACCGGGACTGGCACAGATACGCAGTATTTT
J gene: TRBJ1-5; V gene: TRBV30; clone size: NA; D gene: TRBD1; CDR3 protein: CAWSVQGQPQHF; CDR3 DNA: TGTGCCTGGAGTGTACAGGGGCAGCCCCAGCATTTT
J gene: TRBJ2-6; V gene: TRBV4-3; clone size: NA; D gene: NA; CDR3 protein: CASSQDTSGANVLTF; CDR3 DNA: TGCGCCAGCAGCCAAGATACCTCTGGGGCCAACGTCCTGACTTTC
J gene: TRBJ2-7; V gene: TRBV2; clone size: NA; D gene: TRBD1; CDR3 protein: CASRTGGYEQYF; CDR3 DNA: TGTGCCAGCAGAACAGGGGGCTACGAGCAGTACTTC
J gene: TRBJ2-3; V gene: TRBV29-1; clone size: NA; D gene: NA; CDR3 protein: CSVGRATDTQYF; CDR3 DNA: TGCAGCGTTGGCCGGGCTACAGATACGCAGTATTTT
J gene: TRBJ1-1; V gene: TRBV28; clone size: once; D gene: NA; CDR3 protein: CASRGTLSAFF; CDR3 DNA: TGTGCCAGCAGGGGGACCCTATCGGCTTTCTTT
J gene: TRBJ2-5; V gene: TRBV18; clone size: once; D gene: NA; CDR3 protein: CASSPRGGEETQYF; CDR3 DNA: TGTGCCAGCTCACCACGGGGGGGCGAGGAGACCCAGTACTTC
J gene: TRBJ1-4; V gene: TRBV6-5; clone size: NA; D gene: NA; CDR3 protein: CASSYGDATNEKLFF; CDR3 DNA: TGTGCCAGCAGTTACGGAGATGCAACTAATGAAAAACTGTTTTTT
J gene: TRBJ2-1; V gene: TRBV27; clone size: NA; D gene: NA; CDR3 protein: CASSLEGGGGDEQFF; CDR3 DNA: TGTGCCAGCAGTTTAGAAGGGGGAGGGGGCGATGAGCAGTTCTTC
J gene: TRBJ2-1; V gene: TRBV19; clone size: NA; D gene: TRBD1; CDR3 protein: CASSIQGVGEQFF; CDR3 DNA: TGTGCCAGTAGTATACAGGGGGTTGGGGAGCAGTTCTTC
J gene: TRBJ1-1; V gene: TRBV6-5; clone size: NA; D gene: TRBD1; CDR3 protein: CASSYSETGYNTEAFF; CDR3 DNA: TGTGCCAGCAGTTACTCGGAGACAGGGTATAACACTGAAGCTTTCTTT
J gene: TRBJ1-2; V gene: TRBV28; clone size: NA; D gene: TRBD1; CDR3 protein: CASSWTGRYGYTF; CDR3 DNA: TGTGCCAGCAGTTGGACAGGGAGGTATGGCTACACCTTC
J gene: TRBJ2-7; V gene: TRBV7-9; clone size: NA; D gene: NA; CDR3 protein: CASISSRSSYEQYF; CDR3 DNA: TGTGCCAGCATCTCTAGCAGGTCCTCCTACGAGCAGTACTTC
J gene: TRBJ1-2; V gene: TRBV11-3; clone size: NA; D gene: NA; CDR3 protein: CASSSTANYGYTF; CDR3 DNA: TGTGCCAGCAGCTCTACAGCTAACTATGGCTACACCTTC
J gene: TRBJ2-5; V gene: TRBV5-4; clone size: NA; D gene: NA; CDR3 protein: CASSLQGGETQYF; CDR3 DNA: TGTGCCAGCAGCTTGCAAGGGGGGGAGACCCAGTACTTC
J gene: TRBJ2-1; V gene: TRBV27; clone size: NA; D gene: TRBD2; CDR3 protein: CASSLVGGPRGFF; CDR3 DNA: TGTGCCAGCAGTTTAGTGGGAGGGCCAAGAGGGTTCTTC
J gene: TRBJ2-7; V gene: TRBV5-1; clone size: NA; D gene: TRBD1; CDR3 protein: CAVVLRDRVGETYEQYF; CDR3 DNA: TGCGCCGTAGTTCTCCGGGACAGGGTGGGCGAAACCTACGAGCAGTACTTC
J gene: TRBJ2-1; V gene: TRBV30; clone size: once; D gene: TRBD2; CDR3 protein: CAWSVRRLALDEQFF; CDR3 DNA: TGTGCCTGGAGTGTAAGGAGACTAGCCTTAGATGAGCAGTTCTTC
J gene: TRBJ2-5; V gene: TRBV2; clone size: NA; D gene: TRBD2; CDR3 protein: CATALAYQETQYF; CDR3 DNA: TGTGCCACCGCACTAGCGTACCAAGAGACCCAGTACTTC
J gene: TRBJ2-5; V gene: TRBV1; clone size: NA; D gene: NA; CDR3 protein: CTSSQEGLAGGETQYF; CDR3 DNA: TGCACCAGCAGCCAAGAGGGTCTAGCGGGCGGGGAGACCCAGTACTTC
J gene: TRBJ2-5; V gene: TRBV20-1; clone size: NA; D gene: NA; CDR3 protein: CSARRETQYF; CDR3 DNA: TGCAGTGCTAGGCGGGAGACCCAGTACTTC
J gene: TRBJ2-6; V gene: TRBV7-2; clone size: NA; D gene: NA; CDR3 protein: CASSLGQSGANVLTF; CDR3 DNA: TGTGCCAGCAGCTTAGGACAATCTGGGGCCAACGTCCTGACTTTC
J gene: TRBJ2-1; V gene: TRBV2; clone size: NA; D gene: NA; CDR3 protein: CASSEGEANEQFF; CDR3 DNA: TGTGCCAGCAGTGAAGGCGAGGCGAATGAGCAGTTCTTC
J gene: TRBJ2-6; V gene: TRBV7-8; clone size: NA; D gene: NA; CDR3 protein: CASSLALVANSGANVLTF; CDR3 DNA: TGTGCCAGCAGCTTAGCGTTAGTAGCCAACTCTGGGGCCAACGTCCTGACTTTC
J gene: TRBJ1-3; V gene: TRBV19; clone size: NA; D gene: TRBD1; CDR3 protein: CASTGQGGNTIYF; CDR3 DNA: TGTGCCAGTACCGGACAGGGTGGAAACACCATATATTTT
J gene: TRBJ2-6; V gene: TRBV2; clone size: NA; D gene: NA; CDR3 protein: CASSEVGWTERSGANVLTF; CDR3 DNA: TGTGCCAGCAGTGAGGTGGGCTGGACAGAGCGCTCTGGGGCCAACGTCCTGACTTTC
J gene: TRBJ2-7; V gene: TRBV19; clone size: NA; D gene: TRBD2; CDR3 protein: CASSIGGGRTYEQYF; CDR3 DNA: TGTGCCAGTAGTATAGGCGGGGGACGGACCTACGAGCAGTACTTC
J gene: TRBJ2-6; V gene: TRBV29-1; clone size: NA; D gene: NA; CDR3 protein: CSVETGVSGANVLTF; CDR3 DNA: TGCAGCGTAGAGACAGGAGTCTCTGGGGCCAACGTCCTGACTTTC
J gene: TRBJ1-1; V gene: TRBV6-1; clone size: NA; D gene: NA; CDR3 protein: CASSEGVPNTEAFF; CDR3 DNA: TGTGCCAGCAGTGAGGGGGTTCCGAACACTGAAGCTTTCTTT
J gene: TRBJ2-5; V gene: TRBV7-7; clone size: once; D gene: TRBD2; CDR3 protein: CASSPLSGGQETQYF; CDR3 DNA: TGTGCCAGCAGCCCCCTTTCGGGGGGGCAAGAGACCCAGTACTTC